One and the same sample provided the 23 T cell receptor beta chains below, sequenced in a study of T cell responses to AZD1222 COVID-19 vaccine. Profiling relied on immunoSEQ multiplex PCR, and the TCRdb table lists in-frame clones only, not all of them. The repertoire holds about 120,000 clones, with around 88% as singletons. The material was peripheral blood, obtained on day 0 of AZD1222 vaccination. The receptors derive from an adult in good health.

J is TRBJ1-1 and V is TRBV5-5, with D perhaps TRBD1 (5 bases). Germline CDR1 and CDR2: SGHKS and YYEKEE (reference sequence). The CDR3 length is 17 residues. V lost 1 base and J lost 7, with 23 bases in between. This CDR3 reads CASSLTRDVRAGGEAFF. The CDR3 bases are TGTGCCAGCAGCTTGACGAGGGACGTCAGGGCGGGGGGTGAAGCTTTCTTT. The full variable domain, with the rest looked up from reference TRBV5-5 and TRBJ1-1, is DAGVTQSPTHLIKTRGQQVTLRCSPISGHKSVSWYQQVLGQGPQFIFQYYEKEERGRGNFPDRFSARQFPNYSSELNVNALLLGDSALYLCASSLTRDVRAGGEAFFGQGTRLTVV.

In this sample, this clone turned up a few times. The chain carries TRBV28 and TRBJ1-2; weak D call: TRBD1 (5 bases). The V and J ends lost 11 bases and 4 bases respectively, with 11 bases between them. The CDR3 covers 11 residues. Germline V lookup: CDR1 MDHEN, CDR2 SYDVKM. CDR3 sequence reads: CALGRSYGYTF. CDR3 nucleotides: TGTGCCCTGGGGCGAAGCTATGGCTACACCTTC.

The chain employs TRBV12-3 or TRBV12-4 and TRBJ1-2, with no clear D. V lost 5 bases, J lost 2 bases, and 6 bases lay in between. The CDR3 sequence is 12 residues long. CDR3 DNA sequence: TGTGCCAGCAGTACGGGGAACTATGGCTACACCTTC. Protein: CASSTGNYGYTF.

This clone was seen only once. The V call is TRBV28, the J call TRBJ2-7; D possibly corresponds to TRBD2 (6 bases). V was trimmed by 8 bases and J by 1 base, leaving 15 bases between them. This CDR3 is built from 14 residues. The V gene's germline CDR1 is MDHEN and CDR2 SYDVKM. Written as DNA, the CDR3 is TGTGCCAGCGTCGTAGCGCGGGGTTCCTACGAGCAGTACTTC. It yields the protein CASVVARGSYEQYF.

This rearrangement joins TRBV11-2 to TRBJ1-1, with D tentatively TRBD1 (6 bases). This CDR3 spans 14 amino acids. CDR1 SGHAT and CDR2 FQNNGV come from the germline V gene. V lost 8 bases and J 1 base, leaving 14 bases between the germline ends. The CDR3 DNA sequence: TGTGCCAGCTCCAGACAGGCTACGAACACTGAAGCTTTCTTT. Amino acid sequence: CASSRQATNTEAFF.

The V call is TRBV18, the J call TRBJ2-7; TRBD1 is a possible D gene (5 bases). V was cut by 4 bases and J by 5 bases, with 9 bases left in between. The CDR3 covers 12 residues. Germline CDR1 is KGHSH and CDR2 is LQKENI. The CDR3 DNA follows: TGTGCCAGCTCACGTGACAGAGACGAGCAGTACTTC. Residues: CASSRDRDEQYF.

The CDR3 region is CASSFAGYYEQYF. The CDR3 nucleotides read TGTGCCAGCAGTTTTGCGGGGTACTACGAGCAGTACTTC. The chain joins TRBV27 to TRBJ2-7; TRBD2 might be the D (6 bases). Germline V gene lookup returns CDR1 MNHEY and CDR2 SMNVEV (reference sequence). The V end was cut by 3 bases, the J end by 3 bases, with 9 bases between. This CDR3 is 13 amino acids long.

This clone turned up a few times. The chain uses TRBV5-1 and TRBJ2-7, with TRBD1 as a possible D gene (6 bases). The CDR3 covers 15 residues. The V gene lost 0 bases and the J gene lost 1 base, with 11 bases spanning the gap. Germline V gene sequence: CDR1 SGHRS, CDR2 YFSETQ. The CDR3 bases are TGCGCCAGCAGCTTGGTCCCAGGGGTTTCCTACGAGCAGTACTTC. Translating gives CASSLVPGVSYEQYF.

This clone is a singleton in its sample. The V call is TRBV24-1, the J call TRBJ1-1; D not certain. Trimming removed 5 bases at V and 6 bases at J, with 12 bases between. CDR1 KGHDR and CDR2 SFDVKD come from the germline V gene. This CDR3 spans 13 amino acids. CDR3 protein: CATSVRQGAEAFF. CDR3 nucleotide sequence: TGTGCCACCAGTGTTCGACAAGGCGCTGAAGCTTTCTTT.

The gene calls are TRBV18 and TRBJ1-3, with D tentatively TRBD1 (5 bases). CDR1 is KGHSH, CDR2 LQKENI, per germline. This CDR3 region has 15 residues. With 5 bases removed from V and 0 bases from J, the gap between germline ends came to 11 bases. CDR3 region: CASSVDMSSGNTIYF. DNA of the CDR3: TGTGCCAGCTCAGTGGACATGAGCTCTGGAAACACCATATATTTT. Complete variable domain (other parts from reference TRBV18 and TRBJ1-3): NAGVMQNPRHLVRRRGQEARLRCSPMKGHSHVYWYRQLPEEGLKFMVYLQKENIIDESGMPKERFSAEFPKEGPSILRIQQVVRGDSAAYFCASSVDMSSGNTIYFGEGSWLTVV.

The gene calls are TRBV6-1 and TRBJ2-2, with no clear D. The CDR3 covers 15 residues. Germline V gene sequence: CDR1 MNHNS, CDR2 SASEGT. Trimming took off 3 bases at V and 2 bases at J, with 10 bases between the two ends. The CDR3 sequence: CASSEWQANTGELFF. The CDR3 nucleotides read TGTGCCAGCAGTGAGTGGCAGGCAAACACCGGGGAGCTGTTTTTT.

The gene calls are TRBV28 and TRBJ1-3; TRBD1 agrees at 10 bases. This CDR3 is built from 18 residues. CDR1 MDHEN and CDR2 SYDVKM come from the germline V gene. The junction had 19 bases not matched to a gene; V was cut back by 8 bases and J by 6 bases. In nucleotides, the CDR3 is TGTGCCAGCCTGAACCCCTCGCCGACAGGGGGCTCGATAAACACCATATATTTT. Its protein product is CASLNPSPTGGSINTIYF. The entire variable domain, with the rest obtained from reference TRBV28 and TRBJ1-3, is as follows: DVKVTQSSRYLVKRTGEKVFLECVQDMDHENMFWYRQDPGLGLRLIYFSYDVKMKEKGDIPEGYSVSREKKERFSLILESASTNQTSMYLCASLNPSPTGGSINTIYFGEGSWLTVV.

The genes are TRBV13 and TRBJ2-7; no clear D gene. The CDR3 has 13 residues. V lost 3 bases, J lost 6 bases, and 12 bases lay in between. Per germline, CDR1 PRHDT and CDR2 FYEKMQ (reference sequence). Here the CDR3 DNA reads TGTGCCAGCAGCTTCCGGCCCGCGACCGAGCAGTACTTC. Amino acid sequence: CASSFRPATEQYF. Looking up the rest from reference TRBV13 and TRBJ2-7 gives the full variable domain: AAGVIQSPRHLIKEKRETATLKCYPIPRHDTVYWYQQGPGQDPQFLISFYEKMQSDKGSIPDRFSAQQFSDYHSELNMSSLELGDSALYFCASSFRPATEQYFGPGTRLTVT.

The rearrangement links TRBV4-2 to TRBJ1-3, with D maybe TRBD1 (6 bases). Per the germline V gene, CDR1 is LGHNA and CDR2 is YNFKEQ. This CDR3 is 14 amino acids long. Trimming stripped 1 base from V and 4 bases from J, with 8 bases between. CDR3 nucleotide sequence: TGTGCCAGCAGCCAAGGGGGGGGCGGAAACACCATATATTTT. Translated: CASSQGGGGNTIYF.

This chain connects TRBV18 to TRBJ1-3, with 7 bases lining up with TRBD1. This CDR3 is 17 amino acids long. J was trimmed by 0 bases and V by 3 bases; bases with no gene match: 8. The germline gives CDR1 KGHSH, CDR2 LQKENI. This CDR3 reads CASSPISGQTSGNTIYF. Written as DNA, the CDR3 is TGTGCCAGCTCACCTATTTCGGGACAGACCTCTGGAAACACCATATATTTT.

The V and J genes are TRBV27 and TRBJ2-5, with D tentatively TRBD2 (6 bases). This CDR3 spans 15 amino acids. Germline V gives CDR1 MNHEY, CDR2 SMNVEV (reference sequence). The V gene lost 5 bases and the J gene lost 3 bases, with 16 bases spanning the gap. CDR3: CASSPWVGGEETQYF. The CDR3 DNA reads TGTGCCAGCAGTCCCTGGGTTGGCGGGGAAGAGACCCAGTACTTC.

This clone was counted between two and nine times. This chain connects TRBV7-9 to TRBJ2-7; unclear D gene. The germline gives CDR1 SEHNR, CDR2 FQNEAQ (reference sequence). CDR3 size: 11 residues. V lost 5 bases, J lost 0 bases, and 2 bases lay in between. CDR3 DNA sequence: TGTGCCAGCAGCCCCTCCTACGAGCAGTACTTC. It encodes CASSPSYEQYF.

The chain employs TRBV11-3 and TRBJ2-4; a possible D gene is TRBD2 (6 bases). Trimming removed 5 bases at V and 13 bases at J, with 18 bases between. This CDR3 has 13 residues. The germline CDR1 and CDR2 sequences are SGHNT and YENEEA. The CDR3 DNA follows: TGTGCCAGCAGCCGAGACCTTTGGGGGGAACAGTACTTC. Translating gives CASSRDLWGEQYF.

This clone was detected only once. As DNA, the CDR3 is TGTGCCAGCTCACCCCGGGACACCAATGAGCAGTTCTTC. This sequence encodes CASSPRDTNEQFF. The V and J genes are TRBV18 and TRBJ2-1, with D possibly being TRBD1 (6 bases). The V gene lost 3 bases and the J gene lost 6 bases, with 9 bases spanning the gap. From germline, CDR1 is KGHSH and CDR2 LQKENI. CDR3 length: 13 residues.

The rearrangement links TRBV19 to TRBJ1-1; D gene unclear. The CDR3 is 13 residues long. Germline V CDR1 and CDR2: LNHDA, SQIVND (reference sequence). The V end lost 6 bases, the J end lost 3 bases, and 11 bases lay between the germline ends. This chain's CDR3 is CASSQLPHTEAFF. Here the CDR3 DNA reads TGTGCCAGTAGCCAGCTGCCCCACACTGAAGCTTTCTTT.

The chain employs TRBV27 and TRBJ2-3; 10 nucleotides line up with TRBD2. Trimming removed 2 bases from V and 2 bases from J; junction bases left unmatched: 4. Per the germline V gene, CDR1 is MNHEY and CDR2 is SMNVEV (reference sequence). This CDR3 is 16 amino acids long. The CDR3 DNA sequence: TGTGCCAGCAGTTTAGATAGCGGGGGGATCACAGATACGCAGTATTTT. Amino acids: CASSLDSGGITDTQYF.

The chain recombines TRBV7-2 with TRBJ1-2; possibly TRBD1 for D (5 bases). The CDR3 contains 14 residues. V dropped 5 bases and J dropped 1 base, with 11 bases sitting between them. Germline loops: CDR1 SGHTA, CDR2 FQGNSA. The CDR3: CASSQNQGNYGYTF. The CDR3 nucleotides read TGTGCCAGCAGCCAAAATCAGGGTAACTATGGCTACACCTTC.

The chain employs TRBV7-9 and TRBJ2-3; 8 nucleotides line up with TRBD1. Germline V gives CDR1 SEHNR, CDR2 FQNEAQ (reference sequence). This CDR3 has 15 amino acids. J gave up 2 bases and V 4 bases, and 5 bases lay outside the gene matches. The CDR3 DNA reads TGTGCCAGCAGCTCCGGACAGGGATACACAGATACGCAGTATTTT. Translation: CASSSGQGYTDTQYF.